One sample yielded the 15 T cell receptor beta chains listed below, sequenced in a study of OX40 agonist ivuxolimab in advanced cancers. To prepare the library, the immunoSEQ multiplex PCR assay was applied. Sourced from immuneACCESS, this table was stored by TCRdb with only in-frame sequences that have V and J called. A share of the clones is absent; for the studies checked, an unresolved V gene accounts for under half, and the remainder has no known explanation. Within this sample are over 95,000 clones, with 90% to 95% of them counted one time only. The ten most abundant clones make up around 0.31% of the sample. The specimen was CD4+ or CD8+ T cells sorted from blood, collected in a trial of the OX40 agonist ivuxolimab. These TCRs come from an adult with an advanced solid tumor such as melanoma, head and neck, liver or kidney cancer.

The chain links TRBV11-2 to TRBJ2-3, with 9 bases lining up with TRBD1. CDR3 length equals 15 residues. The V and J ends lost 5 bases and 6 bases, in that order; junction bases with no gene match: 9. CDR1 SGHAT and CDR2 FQNNGV come from the germline V gene. In DNA form, the CDR3 reads TGTGCCAGCAGCCTAATGGACAGGGGCTTGGATACGCAGTATTTT. Amino acid sequence: CASSLMDRGLDTQYF. The whole variable domain, remainder taken from reference TRBV11-2 and TRBJ2-3, is EAGVAQSPRYKIIEKRQSVAFWCNPISGHATLYWYQQILGQGPKLLIQFQNNGVVDDSQLPKDRFSAERLKGVDSTLKIQPAKLEDSAVYLCASSLMDRGLDTQYFGPGTRLTVL.

The chain carries TRBV7-9 and TRBJ2-5; a weak D match, TRBD2 (5 bases). The CDR3 length is 15 residues. The germline V gene encodes CDR1 SEHNR and CDR2 FQNEAQ (reference sequence). Trimming stripped 1 base from V and 2 bases from J, with 11 bases between. The CDR3, as DNA: TGTGCCAGCAGCTTAGGAGGGAGACAACAAGAGACCCAGTACTTC. As protein: CASSLGGRQQETQYF.

J is TRBJ2-1 and V is TRBV5-1; possible D gene TRBD2, 6 bases. Germline-derived CDR1 and CDR2 are SGHRS and YFSETQ. V lost 0 bases to trimming and J lost 8 bases, with 9 bases between them. This CDR3 is built from 13 residues. The CDR3 loop is CASSLVLADEQFF. The CDR3 DNA is TGCGCCAGCAGCTTGGTACTAGCAGATGAGCAGTTCTTC.

The chain links TRBV2 to TRBJ2-2, with 7 bases matching TRBD2. CDR3 length: 16 residues. Per germline, CDR1 SNHLY and CDR2 FYNNEI. V lost 6 bases and J lost 0; bases outside the gene matches: 7. CDR3 protein: CASSQAGGTNTGELFF. The CDR3 DNA reads TGTGCCAGCAGCCAAGCCGGGGGGACGAACACCGGGGAGCTGTTTTTT.

The rearrangement links TRBV9 to TRBJ2-7; 10 bases are a match to TRBD1. CDR3 size: 14 residues. The V segment lost 3 bases and the J segment 6 bases; nucleotides outside the gene matches: 6. Germline V CDR1 and CDR2: SGDLS, YYNGEE. CDR3: CASSAGTGVFEQYF. The DNA for the CDR3 is TGTGCCAGCAGCGCCGGGACAGGGGTTTTCGAGCAGTACTTC. Based on the CDR3 plus reference TRBV9 and TRBJ2-7, the full variable domain is DSGVTQTPKHLITATGQRVTLRCSPRSGDLSVYWYQQSLDQGLQFLIQYYNGEERAKGNILERFSAQQFPDLHSELNLSSLELGDSALYFCASSAGTGVFEQYFGPGTRLTVT.

The chain recombines TRBV9 with TRBJ2-2; TRBD2 agrees at 8 bases. Per the germline V gene, CDR1 is SGDLS and CDR2 is YYNGEE. Unmatched junction bases numbered 2, after V lost 5 bases and J lost 2 bases. The CDR3 runs to 14 residues. CDR3 DNA sequence: TGTGCCAGCAGACTAGCGGCAAACACCGGGGAGCTGTTTTTT. Its protein product is CASRLAANTGELFF.

The V call is TRBV9, the J call TRBJ1-1, with D perhaps matching TRBD1 (6 bases). The V gene's germline CDR1 is SGDLS and CDR2 YYNGEE. The CDR3 extends over 14 amino acids. V shed 4 bases and J shed 4 bases, with 14 bases lying between them. The CDR3 DNA sequence: TGTGCCAGCAGCCCACAGGGCTTAGGCACTGAAGCTTTCTTT. As protein: CASSPQGLGTEAFF.

This chain joins TRBV23-1 and TRBJ2-1; either TRBD1 or TRBD2 may fit D (5 bases each). TRBV23-1 is filed as an ORF, its function uncertain. There are 15 residues in the CDR3. V dropped 4 bases and J dropped 9 bases, with 19 bases sitting between them. CDR3 sequence: CASSLFKSAGGEQFF. DNA for the CDR3: TGCGCCAGCAGTCTCTTCAAGTCCGCTGGGGGTGAGCAGTTCTTC.

As to this clone: Likely a read error: the CDR3 ends without its conserved phenylalanine or tryptophan. The DNA is left out, because the CDR3 cannot be placed on it with certainty; the CDR3 is given as TCRdb lists it. The CDR3 sequence: CASSIRREGPSFL. The chain has TRBV19 and TRBJ2-7; the D call in the table, TRBD2, was not verified against the DNA. The CDR3 spans 13 amino acids, including both terminal residues. CDR1 and CDR2 (germline): LNHDA, SQIVND (reference sequence).

The gene calls are TRBV9 and TRBJ2-7; D gene uncertain. V was pared by 4 bases and J by 6 bases, with 20 bases between. Germline loops: CDR1 SGDLS, CDR2 YYNGEE. The CDR3 spans 15 residues. The CDR3 bases are TGTGCCAGCAGCCCCCACCCGAGTTTTGGGCGCGAGCAGTACTTC. This encodes CASSPHPSFGREQYF.

The rearrangement links TRBV7-9 to TRBJ2-7; 9 bases line up with TRBD2. Germline lookup yields CDR1 SEHNR and CDR2 FQNEAQ (reference sequence). V lost 1 base, J lost 9 bases, and 19 bases stayed unmatched. This CDR3 has 18 amino acids. In DNA, the CDR3 is TGTGCCAGCAGCTTAGGACTAGCGGCAGGAGCAAGGGGATTCGGGCAGTACTTC. Translating gives CASSLGLAAGARGFGQYF.

This chain links TRBV10-3 with TRBJ2-7; 7 bases fit TRBD1. CDR3 length: 14 residues. Trimming at V came to 3 bases and at J to 3 bases, leaving 5 bases not matched to a gene. CDR1 and CDR2 from the germline V gene are ENHRY and SYGVKD. Written as DNA, the CDR3 is TGTGCCATCAGTGACACCAGACAGGGCTACGAGCAGTACTTC. Its protein is CAISDTRQGYEQYF.

The rearrangement uses TRBV19 and TRBJ1-5; tentative D call: TRBD1 (5 bases). Germline lookup yields CDR1 LNHDA and CDR2 SQIVND (reference sequence). The CDR3 extends over 16 amino acids. V was shortened by 7 bases and J by 3 bases, with 19 bases between the two germline ends. The CDR3 protein is CASTLSGTAHNQPQHF. CDR3 coding DNA: TGTGCCAGTACCCTGAGCGGGACGGCACACAATCAGCCCCAGCATTTT.

The CDR3, as DNA: TGTGCCAGCTCACTCCGCTCGACAGGGGGCGTAGAAGAGACCCAGTACTTC. Translation gives CASSLRSTGGVEETQYF. The chain links TRBV18 to TRBJ2-5; 10 bases match TRBD1. Germline CDR1 is KGHSH and CDR2 is LQKENI. Trimming removed 4 bases from V and 3 bases from J; junction bases left unmatched: 11. CDR3 length: 17 amino acids.

The V call is TRBV29-1, the J call TRBJ2-2, with D unresolved. Germline V CDR1 and CDR2: SQVTM, ANQGSEA. The CDR3 covers 13 residues. V was trimmed by 7 bases and J by 1 base, leaving 10 bases between them. This CDR3 reads CSARTGNTGELFF. For the CDR3, the DNA is TGCAGCGCTCGGACGGGGAACACCGGGGAGCTGTTTTTT.